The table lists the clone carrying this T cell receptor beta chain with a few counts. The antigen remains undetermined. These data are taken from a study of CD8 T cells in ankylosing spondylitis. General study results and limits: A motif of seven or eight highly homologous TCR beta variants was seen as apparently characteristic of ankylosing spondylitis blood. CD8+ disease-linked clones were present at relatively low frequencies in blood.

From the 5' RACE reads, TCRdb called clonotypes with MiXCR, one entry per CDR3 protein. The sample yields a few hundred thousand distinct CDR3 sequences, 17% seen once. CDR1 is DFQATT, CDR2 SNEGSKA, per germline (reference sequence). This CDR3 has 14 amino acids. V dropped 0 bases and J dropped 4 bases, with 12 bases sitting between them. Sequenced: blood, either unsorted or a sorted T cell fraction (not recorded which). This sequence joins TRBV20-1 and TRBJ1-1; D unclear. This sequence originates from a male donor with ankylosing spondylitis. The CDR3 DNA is TGCAGTGCTAGAGATTTTGGGTCGGGCACTGAAGCTTTCTTT. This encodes CSARDFGSGTEAFF.